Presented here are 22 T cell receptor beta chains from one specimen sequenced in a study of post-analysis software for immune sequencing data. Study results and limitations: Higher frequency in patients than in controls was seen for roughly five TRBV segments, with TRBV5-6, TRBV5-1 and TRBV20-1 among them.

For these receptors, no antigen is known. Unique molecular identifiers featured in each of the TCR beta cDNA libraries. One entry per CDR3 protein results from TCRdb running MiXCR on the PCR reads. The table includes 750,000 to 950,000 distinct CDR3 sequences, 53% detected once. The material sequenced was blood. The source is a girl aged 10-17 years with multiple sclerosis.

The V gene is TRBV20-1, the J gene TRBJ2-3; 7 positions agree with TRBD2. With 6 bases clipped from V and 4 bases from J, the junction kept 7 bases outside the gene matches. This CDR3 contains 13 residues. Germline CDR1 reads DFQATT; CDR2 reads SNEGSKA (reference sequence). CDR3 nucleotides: TGCAGTGCCAGCAGGGAGGGCCCAGATACGCAGTATTTT. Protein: CSASREGPDTQYF.

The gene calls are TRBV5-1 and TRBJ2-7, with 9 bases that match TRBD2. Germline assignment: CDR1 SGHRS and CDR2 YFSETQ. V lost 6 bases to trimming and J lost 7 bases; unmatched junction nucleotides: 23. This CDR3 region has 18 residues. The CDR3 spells CASTTTDLAGRLYNEQYF. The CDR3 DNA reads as TGCGCCAGCACAACCACCGATCTAGCGGGACGGCTCTACAATGAGCAGTACTTC.

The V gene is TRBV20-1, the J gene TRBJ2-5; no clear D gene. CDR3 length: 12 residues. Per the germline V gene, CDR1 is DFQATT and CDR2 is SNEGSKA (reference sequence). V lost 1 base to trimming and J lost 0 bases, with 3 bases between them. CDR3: CSARADQETQYF. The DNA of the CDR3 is TGCAGTGCTAGAGCGGACCAAGAGACCCAGTACTTC.

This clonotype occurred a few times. The CDR3: CASSPGDYNYGYTF. The CDR3 DNA reads as TGTGCCAGCAGTCCCGGGGACTATAACTATGGCTACACCTTC. The chain uses TRBV2 and TRBJ1-2, with a tentative D call TRBD1 (5 bases). V dropped 5 bases and J dropped 1 base, with 11 bases sitting between them. The CDR3 is 14 residues long. The germline gives CDR1 SNHLY, CDR2 FYNNEI.

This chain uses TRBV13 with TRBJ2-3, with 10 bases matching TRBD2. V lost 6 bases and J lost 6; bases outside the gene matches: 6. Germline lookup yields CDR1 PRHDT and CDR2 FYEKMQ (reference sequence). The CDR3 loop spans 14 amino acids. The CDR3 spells CASRRLAGVDTQYF. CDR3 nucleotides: TGTGCCAGCAGGAGGCTAGCGGGAGTGGATACGCAGTATTTT.

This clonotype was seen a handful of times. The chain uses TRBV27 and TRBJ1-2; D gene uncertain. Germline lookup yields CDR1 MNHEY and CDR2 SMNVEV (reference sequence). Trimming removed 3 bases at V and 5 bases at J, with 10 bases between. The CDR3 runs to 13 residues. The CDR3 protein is CASSFSLGYGYTF. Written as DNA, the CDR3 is TGTGCCAGCAGTTTCTCCTTAGGGTATGGCTACACCTTC.

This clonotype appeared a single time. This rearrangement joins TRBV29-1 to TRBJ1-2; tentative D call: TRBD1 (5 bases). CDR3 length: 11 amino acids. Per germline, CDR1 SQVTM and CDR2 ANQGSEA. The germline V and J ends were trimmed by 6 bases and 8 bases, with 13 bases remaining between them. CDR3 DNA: TGCAGCGTCGGGGAGGGGCTCGGCTACACCTTC. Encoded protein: CSVGEGLGYTF.

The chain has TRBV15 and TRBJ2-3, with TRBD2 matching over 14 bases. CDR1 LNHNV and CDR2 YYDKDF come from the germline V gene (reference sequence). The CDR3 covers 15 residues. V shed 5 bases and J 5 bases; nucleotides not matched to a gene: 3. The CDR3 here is CATSGGLAGVDTQYF. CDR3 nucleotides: TGTGCCACCAGCGGGGGACTAGCGGGGGTAGATACGCAGTATTTT.

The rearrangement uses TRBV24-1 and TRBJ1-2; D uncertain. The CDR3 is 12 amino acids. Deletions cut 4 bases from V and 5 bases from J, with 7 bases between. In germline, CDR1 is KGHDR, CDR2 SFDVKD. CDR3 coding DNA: TGTGCCACCAGTGACGGTCGATATGGCTACACCTTC. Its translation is CATSDGRYGYTF.

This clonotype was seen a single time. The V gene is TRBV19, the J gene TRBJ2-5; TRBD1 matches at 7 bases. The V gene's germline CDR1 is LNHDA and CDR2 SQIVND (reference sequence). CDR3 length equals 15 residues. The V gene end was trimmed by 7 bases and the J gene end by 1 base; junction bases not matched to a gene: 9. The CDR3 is CASTSRQGLQETQYF. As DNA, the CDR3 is TGTGCCAGTACAAGCCGACAGGGCCTCCAAGAGACCCAGTACTTC.

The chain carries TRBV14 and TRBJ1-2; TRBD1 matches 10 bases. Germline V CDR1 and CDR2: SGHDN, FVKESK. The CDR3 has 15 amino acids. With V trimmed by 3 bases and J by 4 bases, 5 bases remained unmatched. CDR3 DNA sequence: TGTGCCAGCAGCCATCCGGGACAGGGGCTCTATGGCTACACCTTC. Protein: CASSHPGQGLYGYTF.

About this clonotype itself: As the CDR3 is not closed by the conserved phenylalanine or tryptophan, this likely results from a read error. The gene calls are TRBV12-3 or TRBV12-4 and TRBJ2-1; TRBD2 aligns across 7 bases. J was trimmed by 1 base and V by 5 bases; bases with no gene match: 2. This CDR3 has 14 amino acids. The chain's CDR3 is CASSLGGSYNEQFV. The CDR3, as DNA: TGTGCCAGCAGTCTGGGGGGGTCCTACAATGAGCAGTTCGTC.

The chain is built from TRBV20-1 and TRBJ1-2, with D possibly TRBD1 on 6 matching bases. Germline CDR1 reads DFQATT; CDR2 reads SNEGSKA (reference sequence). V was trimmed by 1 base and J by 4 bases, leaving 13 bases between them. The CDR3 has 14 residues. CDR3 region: CSARGSPDSYGYTF. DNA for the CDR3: TGCAGTGCTAGAGGTAGCCCGGACAGCTATGGCTACACCTTC.

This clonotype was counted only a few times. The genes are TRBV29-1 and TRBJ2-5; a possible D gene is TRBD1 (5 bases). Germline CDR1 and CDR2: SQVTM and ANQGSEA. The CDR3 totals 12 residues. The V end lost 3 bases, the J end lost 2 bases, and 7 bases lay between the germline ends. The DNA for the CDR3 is TGCAGCGTTGAGAAGGGGCAAGAGACCCAGTACTTC. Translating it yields CSVEKGQETQYF. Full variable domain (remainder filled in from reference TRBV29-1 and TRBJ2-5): SAVISQKPSRDICQRGTSLTIQCQVDSQVTMMFWYRQQPGQSLTLIATANQGSEATYESGFVIDKFPISRPNLTFSTLTVSNMSPEDSSIYLCSVEKGQETQYFGPGTRLLVL.

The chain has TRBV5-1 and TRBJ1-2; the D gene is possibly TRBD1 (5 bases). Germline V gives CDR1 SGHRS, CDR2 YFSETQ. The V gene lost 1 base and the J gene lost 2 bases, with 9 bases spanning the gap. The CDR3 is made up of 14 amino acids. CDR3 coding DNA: TGCGCCAGCAGCTTGATGGACAAGAACTATGGCTACACCTTC. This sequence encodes CASSLMDKNYGYTF.

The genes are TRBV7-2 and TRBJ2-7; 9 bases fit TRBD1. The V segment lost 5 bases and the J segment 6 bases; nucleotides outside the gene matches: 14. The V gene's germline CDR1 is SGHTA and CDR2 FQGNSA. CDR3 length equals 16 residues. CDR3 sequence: CASSARPGTGQFEQYF. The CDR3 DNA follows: TGTGCCAGCAGCGCAAGGCCCGGGACAGGGCAATTCGAGCAGTACTTC.

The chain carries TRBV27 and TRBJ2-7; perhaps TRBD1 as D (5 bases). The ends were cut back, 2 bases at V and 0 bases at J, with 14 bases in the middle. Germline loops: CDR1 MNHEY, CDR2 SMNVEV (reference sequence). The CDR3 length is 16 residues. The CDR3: CASSLRVSGLSYEQYF. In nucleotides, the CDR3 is TGTGCCAGCAGTTTAAGGGTATCAGGGCTCTCCTACGAGCAGTACTTC.

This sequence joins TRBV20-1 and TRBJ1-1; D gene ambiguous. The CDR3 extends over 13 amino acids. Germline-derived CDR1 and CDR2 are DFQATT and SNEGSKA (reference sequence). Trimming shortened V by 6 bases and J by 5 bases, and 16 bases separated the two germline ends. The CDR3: CSAPYPTGTEAFF. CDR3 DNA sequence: TGCAGTGCCCCGTACCCGACGGGGACTGAAGCTTTCTTT.

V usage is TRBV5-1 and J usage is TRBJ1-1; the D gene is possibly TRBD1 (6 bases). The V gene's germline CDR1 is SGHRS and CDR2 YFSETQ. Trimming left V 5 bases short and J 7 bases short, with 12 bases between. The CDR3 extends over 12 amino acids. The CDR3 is CASSQGKYEAFF. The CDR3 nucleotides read TGCGCCAGCAGTCAGGGGAAATATGAAGCTTTCTTT. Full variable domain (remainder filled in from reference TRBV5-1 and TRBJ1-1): KAGVTQTPRYLIKTRGQQVTLSCSPISGHRSVSWYQQTPGQGLQFLFEYFSETQRNKGNFPGRFSGRQFSNSRSEMNVSTLELGDSALYLCASSQGKYEAFFGQGTRLTVV.

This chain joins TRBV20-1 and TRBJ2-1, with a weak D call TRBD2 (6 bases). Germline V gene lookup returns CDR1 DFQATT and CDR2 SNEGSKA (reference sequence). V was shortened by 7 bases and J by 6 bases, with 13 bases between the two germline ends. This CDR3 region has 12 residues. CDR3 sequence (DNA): TGCAGTGTGGGACGGACTATCAATGAGCAGTTCTTC. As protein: CSVGRTINEQFF.

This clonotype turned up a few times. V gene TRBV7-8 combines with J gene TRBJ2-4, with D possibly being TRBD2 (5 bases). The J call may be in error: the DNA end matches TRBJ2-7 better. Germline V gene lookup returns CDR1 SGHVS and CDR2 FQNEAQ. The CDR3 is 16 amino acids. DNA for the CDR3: TGTGCCAGCAGCAAGGAGGCCGCTGGGATCAACTACGAGCAGTACTTC. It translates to CASSKEAAGINYEQYF.

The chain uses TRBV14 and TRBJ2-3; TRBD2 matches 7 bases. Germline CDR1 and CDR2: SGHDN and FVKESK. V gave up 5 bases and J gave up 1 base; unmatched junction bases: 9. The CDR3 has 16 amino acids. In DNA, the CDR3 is TGTGCCAGCAGCGCGGGAAATAGCGGGCGCACAGATACGCAGTATTTT. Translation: CASSAGNSGRTDTQYF.